This T cell receptor beta chain comes out of a study of blood T cell repertoires in COVID-19. In the study overall: Samples taken during acute and convalescent COVID-19 were collected in the United States, Italy and Spain.

Measured with immunoSEQ multiplex PCR; TCRdb has only the in-frame clones, and not every one. The sample holds tens of thousands of clones, roughly 89% seen once. This CDR3 has 12 amino acids. V lost 8 bases, J lost 1 base, and 11 bases lay in between. Germline lookup yields CDR1 GTSNPN and CDR2 SVGIG (reference sequence). Input material: peripheral blood. The source is a man between 60 and 75 years old with COVID-19, enrolled during active disease. This chain joins TRBV30 and TRBJ1-1; maybe TRBD1 (6 bases). The CDR3 bases are TGTGCCCGGGGACACTCGAACACTGAAGCTTTCTTT. It translates to CARGHSNTEAFF.